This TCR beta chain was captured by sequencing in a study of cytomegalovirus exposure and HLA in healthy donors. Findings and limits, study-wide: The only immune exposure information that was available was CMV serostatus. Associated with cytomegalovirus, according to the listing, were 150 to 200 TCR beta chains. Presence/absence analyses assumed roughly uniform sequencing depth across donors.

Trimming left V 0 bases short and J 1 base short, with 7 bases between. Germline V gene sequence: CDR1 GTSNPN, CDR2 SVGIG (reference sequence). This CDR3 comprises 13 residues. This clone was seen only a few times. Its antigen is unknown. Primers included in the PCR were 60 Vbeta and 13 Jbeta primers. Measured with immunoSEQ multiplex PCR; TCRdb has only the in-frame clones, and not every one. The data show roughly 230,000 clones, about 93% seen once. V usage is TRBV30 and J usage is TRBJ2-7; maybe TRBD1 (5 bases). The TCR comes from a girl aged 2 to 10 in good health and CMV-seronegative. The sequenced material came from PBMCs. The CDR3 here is CAWSVGVSYEQYF. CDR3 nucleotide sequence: TGTGCCTGGAGTGTAGGGGTATCCTACGAGCAGTACTTC.